Below, one TCR beta chain is given with its context. Trimming took off 2 bases at V and 5 bases at J, with 8 bases between the two ends. The V gene's germline CDR1 is SGHRS and CDR2 YFSETQ. The CDR3 extends over 12 amino acids. Clones were read by immunoSEQ multiplex PCR, and TCRdb kept only the in-frame ones, dropping some. This sample has 50,000 or so clones, with 80% to 95% found just once. This specimen comes from a study of technical replicates of blood from a few donors. This receptor was identified in a human donor in good health. Some clones in this sample may be carry-over from other donors' samples. Sequenced input: PBMCs. The chain combines TRBV5-1 with TRBJ2-7, with D possibly matching TRBD2 (6 bases). CDR3 nucleotide sequence: TGCGCCAGCAGCTTTTCGGGGGACGAGCAGTACTTC. This gives the protein CASSFSGDEQYF.